One sample yielded the 31 T cell receptor beta chains listed below, sequenced in a study of blood T cell repertoires in COVID-19. TCRdb keeps only in-frame clones here, not all; method: immunoSEQ multiplex PCR. This sample has 350,000 to 400,000 clones, with 88% found just once. The sequenced sample consisted of PBMCs or T cells enriched from blood (not recorded which). These receptors were collected from a woman aged 18-29 years who had recovered from COVID-19.

This chain joins TRBV7-8 and TRBJ1-1; 7 bases align to TRBD1. Germline V CDR1 and CDR2: SGHVS, FQNEAQ. V lost 1 base and J lost 5; bases outside the gene matches: 13. This CDR3 comprises 17 residues. CDR3 protein: CASSLGPQGRGVTEAFF. CDR3 DNA: TGTGCCAGCAGCTTAGGGCCACAGGGGCGGGGGGTTACTGAAGCTTTCTTT.

This clone was picked up one time. This rearrangement joins TRBV19 to TRBJ2-6; D gene unclear. This CDR3 has 14 amino acids. V was trimmed by 7 bases and J by 2 bases, leaving 9 bases between them. Germline lookup yields CDR1 LNHDA and CDR2 SQIVND (reference sequence). The DNA for the CDR3 is TGTGCCAGTAAAAACTTAACTGGGGCCAACGTCCTGACTTTC. Its protein is CASKNLTGANVLTF.

This chain uses TRBV27 with TRBJ1-2; 9 bases agree with TRBD1. The CDR3 runs 17 residues. The V segment lost 0 bases and the J segment 3 bases; nucleotides outside the gene matches: 8. The germline V gene encodes CDR1 MNHEY and CDR2 SMNVEV (reference sequence). The CDR3 bases are TGTGCCAGCAGTTTATCGGGACAGGGTAAGGATGACTATGGCTACACCTTC. It codes for CASSLSGQGKDDYGYTF.

The chain employs TRBV7-2 and TRBJ1-5; 8 nucleotides line up with TRBD1. Looked up from germline, CDR1 is SGHTA and CDR2 is FQGNSA. This CDR3 has 14 amino acids. With V trimmed by 5 bases and J by 7 bases, 7 bases remained unmatched. This CDR3 is CASSPRTGTQPQHF. The CDR3 DNA reads as TGTGCCAGCAGCCCGAGGACAGGGACGCAGCCCCAGCATTTT.

This chain connects TRBV6-5 to TRBJ1-1; a possible D gene is TRBD1 (6 bases). This CDR3 has 14 amino acids. CDR1 MNHEY and CDR2 SVGAGI come from the germline V gene. Trimming pared 9 bases from V and 1 base from J, leaving 15 bases between. CDR3 loop: CARRLRTENTEAFF. The CDR3 region has the DNA TGTGCCAGACGATTGAGGACAGAGAACACTGAAGCTTTCTTT.

The chain combines TRBV19 with TRBJ1-2; D may be TRBD1 (5 bases). Germline V lookup: CDR1 LNHDA, CDR2 SQIVND (reference sequence). V lost 6 bases to trimming and J lost 6 bases, with 14 bases between them. The CDR3 spans 13 residues. The CDR3 region is CASRFTPGDGYTF. The CDR3 DNA sequence: TGTGCCAGTAGATTTACTCCGGGGGATGGCTACACCTTC.

The V call is TRBV10-3, the J call TRBJ1-1; D is perhaps TRBD1 (5 bases). The CDR3 extends over 14 amino acids. V gave up 5 bases and J gave up 0 bases, with 10 bases separating them. The germline CDR1 and CDR2 sequences are ENHRY and SYGVKD. The DNA of the CDR3 is TGTGCCATCAGTAAAGACAGTCTGAACACTGAAGCTTTCTTT. Translation: CAISKDSLNTEAFF.

This clone was seen a single time. The chain employs TRBV30 and TRBJ2-7; TRBD1 might be the D (5 bases). Germline CDR1 is GTSNPN and CDR2 is SVGIG (reference sequence). V was pared by 4 bases and J by 3 bases, with 10 bases between. The CDR3 extends over 12 amino acids. The CDR3 DNA reads as TGTGCCTGGAAGGGGATTAGCTACGAGCAGTACTTC. It is translated as CAWKGISYEQYF.

CDR3 sequence: CASSSGGLAGYTQYF. CDR3 DNA sequence: TGTGCCAGCAGCTCGGGGGGACTAGCGGGCTATACGCAGTATTTT. The rearrangement links TRBV11-2 to TRBJ2-3; 12 bases match TRBD2. Germline V lookup: CDR1 SGHAT, CDR2 FQNNGV. This CDR3 spans 15 amino acids. V lost 4 bases to trimming and J lost 7 bases; unmatched junction nucleotides: 6.

The chain is built from TRBV11-2 and TRBJ2-6; weak D call: TRBD1 (5 bases). Trimming cost V 5 bases and J 2 bases, with 13 bases left between them. Germline CDR1 SGHAT, CDR2 FQNNGV. The CDR3 runs to 16 residues. CDR3 coding DNA: TGTGCCAGCAGCCGTATTAAGGGGCCTGGGGCCAACGTCCTGACTTTC. It codes for CASSRIKGPGANVLTF.

This clone was counted many times. The rearrangement uses TRBV5-1 and TRBJ1-2; 9 positions agree with TRBD1. The CDR3 covers 15 residues. The V and J ends lost 0 bases and 4 bases, in that order; junction bases with no gene match: 4. Germline CDR1 is SGHRS and CDR2 is YFSETQ. This CDR3 reads CASSLGTGQGYGYTF. DNA for the CDR3: TGCGCCAGCAGCTTGGGAACGGGACAGGGCTATGGCTACACCTTC.

V gene TRBV6-5 combines with J gene TRBJ1-1; no definite D call. V was trimmed by 8 bases and J by 5 bases, leaving 12 bases between them. The CDR3 sequence is 12 residues long. CDR1 MNHEY and CDR2 SVGAGI come from the germline V gene. The DNA for the CDR3 is TGTGCCAGCTCTGAGGGAGGAACTGAAGCTTTCTTT. Amino acid sequence: CASSEGGTEAFF.

This clone is a singleton in its sample. J is TRBJ2-3 and V is TRBV18; 7 nucleotides agree with TRBD2. V was clipped by 3 bases and J by 6 bases; unmatched bases: 6. In germline, CDR1 is KGHSH, CDR2 LQKENI. The CDR3 loop spans 14 amino acids. The CDR3 bases are TGTGCCAGCTCACCCCAAGCGGGGTGGGATACGCAGTATTTT. Protein sequence: CASSPQAGWDTQYF.

The chain carries TRBV5-1 and TRBJ1-5; TRBD1 might be the D (5 bases). With 0 bases removed from V and 4 bases from J, the gap between germline ends came to 8 bases. The CDR3 is 14 amino acids. Germline V gives CDR1 SGHRS, CDR2 YFSETQ. CDR3 bases: TGCGCCAGCAGCTTGGGGACAAGTAATCAGCCCCAGCATTTT. This gives the protein CASSLGTSNQPQHF.

This chain uses TRBV7-2 with TRBJ1-6, with TRBD1 as a possible D gene (6 bases). This CDR3 has 16 amino acids. Germline values: CDR1 SGHTA, CDR2 FQGNSA. V lost 5 bases, J lost 0 bases, and 11 bases lay in between. Here the CDR3 DNA reads TGTGCCAGCAGCCAGGGGTTAATCTCCTATAATTCACCCCTCCACTTT. Its protein product is CASSQGLISYNSPLHF.

This chain uses TRBV19 with TRBJ1-2; D unclear. This CDR3 comprises 15 residues. With 0 bases removed from V and 3 bases from J, the gap between germline ends came to 11 bases. The germline V gene encodes CDR1 LNHDA and CDR2 SQIVND (reference sequence). The DNA for the CDR3 is TGTGCCAGTAGTATAGATATCGAGATCCACTATGGCTACACCTTC. This codes for CASSIDIEIHYGYTF.

This chain uses TRBV27 with TRBJ2-1; 8 positions agree with TRBD2. The CDR3 covers 13 residues. Germline CDR1 is MNHEY and CDR2 is SMNVEV (reference sequence). The V gene end was trimmed by 6 bases and the J gene end by 5 bases; junction bases not matched to a gene: 3. CDR3 sequence reads: CASSLGRDNEQFF. Written as DNA, the CDR3 is TGTGCCAGCAGCCTCGGGAGGGACAATGAGCAGTTCTTC.

This sequence joins TRBV9 and TRBJ1-5; TRBD1 might be the D (6 bases). This CDR3 spans 15 amino acids. Germline CDR1 and CDR2: SGDLS and YYNGEE. With 3 bases removed from V and 3 bases from J, the gap between germline ends came to 13 bases. CDR3 nucleotides: TGTGCCAGCAGCGAGAGAGGGGGTGCCAATCAGCCCCAGCATTTT. Translated, it gives CASSERGGANQPQHF.

This chain links TRBV3-1 (or the pseudogene TRBV3-2) with TRBJ1-4; D possibly corresponds to TRBD1 (5 bases). Germline CDR1 LGHDT, CDR2 YNNKEL (reference sequence). The CDR3 covers 15 residues. Trimming removed 0 bases from V and 4 bases from J, with 9 bases in between. The CDR3 protein is CASSQDGARNEKLFF. CDR3 coding DNA: TGTGCCAGCAGCCAAGATGGGGCCCGTAATGAAAAACTGTTTTTT.

V is TRBV6-2 or TRBV6-3 and J is TRBJ1-5; 8 bases fit TRBD1. CDR1 is MNHEY and CDR2 is SVGEGT in the germline V gene. V lost 6 bases and J lost 2; bases outside the gene matches: 12. This CDR3 is 17 amino acids long. This CDR3 is CASSPSSGGNGNQPQHF. As DNA, the CDR3 is TGTGCCAGCAGCCCCTCCTCAGGGGGCAATGGCAATCAGCCCCAGCATTTT.

In this sample, this clone turned up once. The chain recombines TRBV7-8 with TRBJ2-3, with 11 nucleotides matching TRBD2. Germline assignment: CDR1 SGHVS and CDR2 FQNEAQ. Trimming removed 5 bases from V and 2 bases from J; junction bases left unmatched: 9. CDR3 length: 17 residues. The CDR3 bases are TGTGCCAGCAGCACCCGCCTAGCGGGGGGACCCACAGATACGCAGTATTTT. It encodes CASSTRLAGGPTDTQYF.

V gene TRBV7-9 combines with J gene TRBJ2-7; D is perhaps TRBD1 (5 bases). CDR3 length: 15 residues. V lost 1 base and J lost 4, with 14 bases in between. Germline assignment: CDR1 SEHNR and CDR2 FQNEAQ (reference sequence). CDR3 DNA sequence: TGTGCCAGCAGCTTAGGGTTAGGGGCAGCTTACGAGCAGTACTTC. It specifies CASSLGLGAAYEQYF. Using reference TRBV7-9 and TRBJ2-7 for the parts outside the CDR3, the full variable domain is DTGVSQNPRHKITKRGQNVTFRCDPISEHNRLYWYRQTLGQGPEFLTYFQNEAQLEKSRLLSDRFSAERPKGSFSTLEIQRTEQGDSAMYLCASSLGLGAAYEQYFGPGTRLTVT.

The chain couples TRBV6-5 to TRBJ2-3, with D possibly being TRBD1 (5 bases). Trimming took 0 bases from V and 2 from J, leaving 12 bases between them. The CDR3 totals 16 residues. CDR1 MNHEY and CDR2 SVGAGI come from the germline V gene. The CDR3 DNA reads TGTGCCAGCAGTTACTCGAACAGGCTACCCACAGATACGCAGTATTTT. This sequence encodes CASSYSNRLPTDTQYF.

The sample holds a few counts of this clone. This chain uses TRBV5-1 with TRBJ1-5; D remains ambiguous. V lost 4 bases to trimming and J lost 3 bases, with 11 bases between them. CDR3 length equals 14 residues. Germline CDR1 SGHRS, CDR2 YFSETQ. The CDR3 nucleotides read TGCGCCAGCAGCCGTGACGGAGACAATCAGCCCCAGCATTTT. Residues: CASSRDGDNQPQHF.

This sequence joins TRBV27 and TRBJ1-4; D may be TRBD1 (5 bases). Germline V lookup: CDR1 MNHEY, CDR2 SMNVEV (reference sequence). The CDR3 covers 15 residues. The ends were cut back, 5 bases at V and 0 bases at J, with 10 bases in the middle. CDR3 residues: CASSALTATNEKLFF. In DNA, the CDR3 is TGTGCCAGCAGTGCATTGACAGCAACTAATGAAAAACTGTTTTTT.

The chain couples TRBV27 to TRBJ2-3, with D unclear. The CDR3 is made up of 15 amino acids. The germline V gene encodes CDR1 MNHEY and CDR2 SMNVEV (reference sequence). Trimming left V 6 bases short and J 6 bases short, with 19 bases between. The CDR3 here is CASSAGSPLGDTQYF. The CDR3 region has the DNA TGTGCCAGCAGCGCAGGTTCACCCCTCGGTGATACGCAGTATTTT.

This clone was seen more than once but under ten times. At one of its ends the junction is not consistent with the germline gene, which may arise from a read error. The same CDR3 arises from other DNA sequences in this sample as well. This chain uses TRBV2 with TRBJ1-3; 11 bases are shared with TRBD1. CDR3 length: 15 amino acids. Germline CDR1 is SNHLY and CDR2 is FYNNEI. CDR3 sequence: CASSPSGQGVAVGDF. CDR3 in DNA: TGTGCCAGCAGTCCTTCGGGACAGGGGGTCGCGGTAGGAGATTTT.

This clone was counted only a few times. This CDR3 is CASSLTLRGGELFF. Here the CDR3 DNA reads TGTGCCAGCAGCTTAACCCTCAGGGGGGGGGAGCTGTTTTTT. This chain links TRBV7-3 with TRBJ2-2; 7 bases are a match to TRBD1. Germline V CDR1 and CDR2: SGHTA, FQGTGA. The CDR3 is 14 amino acids. V shed 0 bases and J 8 bases; nucleotides not matched to a gene: 3.

The chain employs TRBV4-2 and TRBJ1-2; TRBD1 agrees at 8 bases. Germline V gene lookup returns CDR1 LGHNA and CDR2 YNFKEQ. Trimming took 5 bases from V and 6 from J; bases not matched to a gene: 8. CDR3 length equals 14 residues. The CDR3 DNA reads as TGTGCCAGCAGCAGCCCCAGGGGGCCGGATGGCTACACCTTC. It specifies CASSSPRGPDGYTF.

The chain carries TRBV5-1 and TRBJ1-6; TRBD1 is a possible D gene (5 bases). Germline V gene lookup returns CDR1 SGHRS and CDR2 YFSETQ. Trimming stripped 4 bases from V and 7 bases from J, with 12 bases between. The CDR3 is 14 amino acids. This CDR3 reads CASSERGENSPLHF. CDR3 nucleotide sequence: TGCGCCAGCAGCGAACGGGGGGAGAATTCACCCCTCCACTTT.

The chain carries TRBV3-1 (or the pseudogene TRBV3-2) and TRBJ1-1; D not resolved. Trimming shortened V by 5 bases and J by 8 bases, and 15 bases separated the two germline ends. The CDR3 has 13 residues. Germline V gene lookup returns CDR1 LGHDT and CDR2 YNNKEL (reference sequence). The CDR3 nucleotides are TGTGCCAGCAGCTTAGGGAGTAATCCAGAAGCTTTCTTT. Its translation: CASSLGSNPEAFF.